A single sample gave rise to the 3 T cell receptor beta chains below, sequenced in a study of cytomegalovirus exposure and HLA in healthy donors. With 60 Vbeta and 13 Jbeta primers, the PCR was carried out. Assay: immunoSEQ multiplex PCR; the TCRdb copy retains only in-frame clones and omits some. Of fewer than 200,000 clones in the sample, roughly 80% are singletons; the top ten hold 0.7% to 0.95%. Sequences were obtained from PBMCs. These receptor sequences come from a woman aged 18-29 years in good health and CMV-seronegative.

The chain combines TRBV7-8 with TRBJ1-5; 8 nucleotides align to TRBD1. The V and J ends lost 3 bases and 7 bases, in that order; junction bases with no gene match: 8. Germline CDR1 reads SGHVS; CDR2 reads FQNEAQ. This CDR3 contains 15 residues. CDR3 amino acids: CASSLRRGLGQPQHF. The CDR3 region has the DNA TGTGCCAGCAGCTTGCGCAGGGGGCTCGGGCAGCCCCAGCATTTT.

V usage is TRBV15 and J usage is TRBJ1-3; the D is unclear. CDR3 length equals 15 residues. V dropped 0 bases and J dropped 2 bases, with 8 bases sitting between them. Germline-derived CDR1 and CDR2 are LNHNV and YYDKDF (reference sequence). CDR3 loop: CATSRDPGPGNTIYF. In nucleotides, the CDR3 is TGTGCCACCAGCAGAGATCCAGGCCCTGGAAACACCATATATTTT. The full variable domain, with the rest looked up from reference TRBV15 and TRBJ1-3, is DAMVIQNPRYQVTQFGKPVTLSCSQTLNHNVMYWYQQKSSQAPKLLFHYYDKDFNNEADTPDNFQSRRPNTSFCFLDIRSPGLGDTAMYLCATSRDPGPGNTIYFGEGSWLTVV.

A few counts support this clone. The chain is built from TRBV10-3 and TRBJ1-1, with 11 bases identical to TRBD1. V dropped 10 bases and J dropped 0; count of bases not matched to a gene: 4. Germline V gene sequence: CDR1 ENHRY, CDR2 SYGVKD. This CDR3 spans 14 amino acids. The chain's CDR3 is CATGTGGLNTEAFF. CDR3 bases: TGTGCCACCGGGACAGGGGGGTTGAACACTGAAGCTTTCTTT.